This is a list of T cell receptor beta chains from one sample in a study of T cell responses to AZD1222 COVID-19 vaccine. Produced via immunoSEQ multiplex PCR; TCRdb's table is partial and in-frame only. The profile shows around 150,000 clones, roughly 91% of them singletons. The sequencing used peripheral blood, collected 28 days after the second AZD1222 dose. These receptors were collected from an adult who received the AZD1222 COVID-19 vaccine. Each CDR3 is given with its conserved first and last residue. Each record gives: V gene, CDR3 length, clone size, D gene, J gene, CDR3 protein. The D gene is left open where the match is weak. Only some rows state a clone size, as once, few, many or a class for expanded clones.

v_gene: TRBV5-6; len: 14; abundance: NA; d_gene: TRBD1; j_gene: TRBJ1-4; CDR3aa: CASSKGGFYEKLFF
v_gene: TRBV3-1/TRBV3-2; len: 15; abundance: NA; d_gene: NA; j_gene: TRBJ2-7; CDR3aa: CASSPPGGWGYEQYF
v_gene: TRBV14; len: 13; abundance: NA; d_gene: TRBD1; j_gene: TRBJ1-2; CDR3aa: CASSQTGIGGYTF
v_gene: TRBV10-2; len: 13; abundance: NA; d_gene: NA; j_gene: TRBJ1-1; CDR3aa: CASRSTLNTEAFF
v_gene: TRBV6-5; len: 16; abundance: NA; d_gene: TRBD1; j_gene: TRBJ1-6; CDR3aa: CASSFFAGQGLSPLHF
v_gene: TRBV6-5; len: 15; abundance: few; d_gene: NA; j_gene: TRBJ2-7; CDR3aa: CASSYSGTYSYEQYF
v_gene: TRBV15; len: 15; abundance: NA; d_gene: NA; j_gene: TRBJ1-2; CDR3aa: CATSRGGTAVPGYTF
v_gene: TRBV27; len: 15; abundance: few; d_gene: TRBD1; j_gene: TRBJ1-2; CDR3aa: CASSLSRQGENGYTF
v_gene: TRBV19; len: 15; abundance: once; d_gene: NA; j_gene: TRBJ1-2; CDR3aa: CASLSGRDPVYGYTF
v_gene: TRBV2; len: 12; abundance: NA; d_gene: NA; j_gene: TRBJ1-2; CDR3aa: CASRPYSYGYTF